This entry lists 24 T cell receptor beta chains sequenced from one sample in a study of cytomegalovirus exposure and HLA in healthy donors. Primers for the PCR totalled 60 Vbeta and 13 Jbeta. Only in-frame clones appear in the TCRdb table, and some are missing; sequencing was by immunoSEQ multiplex PCR. The sample records some 240,000 clones, 85% to 95% being singletons. The sample taken for sequencing was PBMCs. These receptors came from a girl aged 2 to 9 in good health and CMV-seronegative.

The J gene is TRBJ2-1, the V gene TRBV6-4, with 8 bases that match TRBD2. The CDR3 sequence is 13 residues long. V shed 4 bases and J 10 bases; nucleotides not matched to a gene: 6. Germline V gene lookup returns CDR1 MRHNA and CDR2 SNTAGT. The DNA of the CDR3 is TGTGCCAGCAGTGCCGGACTAGCTGGGGAGCAGTTCTTC. It codes for CASSAGLAGEQFF.

The chain carries TRBV29-1 and TRBJ1-1; TRBD1 aligns across 9 bases. The CDR3 sequence is 12 residues long. The V segment lost 5 bases and the J segment 3 bases; nucleotides outside the gene matches: 1. Germline V lookup: CDR1 SQVTM, CDR2 ANQGSEA. CDR3: CSVWTGDTEAFF. The CDR3 coding sequence is TGCAGCGTTTGGACAGGGGACACTGAAGCTTTCTTT.

The CDR3, as DNA: TGCAGCGTTGCAAGCCGTATCAGACAGGGAGGCACTGAAGCTTTCTTT. It codes for CSVASRIRQGGTEAFF. The rearrangement joins TRBV29-1 to TRBJ1-1; 7 nucleotides match TRBD1. Per the germline V gene, CDR1 is SQVTM and CDR2 is ANQGSEA. Losses at the gene ends were 4 bases for V and 4 bases for J; bases not matched to a gene: 15. The CDR3 loop spans 16 amino acids.

The CDR3, as DNA: TGTGCCAGCAGCTTGGCGGGTCGGAACACTGAAGCTTTCTTT. Protein sequence: CASSLAGRNTEAFF. V gene TRBV5-6 combines with J gene TRBJ1-1; D unresolved. V was trimmed by 0 bases and J by 1 base, leaving 7 bases between them. Germline V gene sequence: CDR1 SGHDT, CDR2 YYEEEE. This CDR3 has 14 residues.

This sequence joins TRBV7-9 and TRBJ2-7; D is possibly TRBD2 (6 bases). This CDR3 is built from 12 residues. Germline CDR1 is SEHNR and CDR2 is FQNEAQ (reference sequence). The CDR3: CSAGGFGYEQYF. CDR3 coding DNA: TGTTCCGCTGGGGGGTTTGGCTACGAGCAGTACTTC.

The chain links TRBV6-5 to TRBJ1-5; 7 bases are shared with TRBD1. V lost 5 bases, J lost 4 bases, and 5 bases stayed unmatched. Germline V CDR1 and CDR2: MNHEY, SVGAGI. This CDR3 contains 14 residues. As DNA, the CDR3 is TGTGCCAGCAGTACCGGGGACAGAAATCAGCCCCAGCATTTT. This codes for CASSTGDRNQPQHF.

Concerning this clone: This same CDR3 is encoded by further DNA sequences in the sample. This chain joins TRBV7-9 and TRBJ1-1; 9 bases agree with TRBD1. Per germline, CDR1 SEHNR and CDR2 FQNEAQ (reference sequence). Trimming took 5 bases from V and 0 from J; bases not matched to a gene: 4. The CDR3 sequence is 15 residues long. The CDR3 sequence is CASSPGQGLNTEAFF. In DNA, the CDR3 is TGTGCCAGCAGCCCGGGACAGGGATTGAACACTGAAGCTTTCTTT.

This rearrangement joins TRBV28 to TRBJ1-5, with a weak D call TRBD1 (5 bases). The V gene lost 3 bases and the J gene lost 7 bases, with 13 bases spanning the gap. Germline lookup yields CDR1 MDHEN and CDR2 SYDVKM. The CDR3 loop spans 14 amino acids. The CDR3 loop reads CASSFIRAAQPQHF. DNA for the CDR3: TGTGCCAGCAGTTTCATCAGGGCGGCGCAGCCCCAGCATTTT.

This rearrangement joins TRBV2 to TRBJ2-7, with 10 bases matching TRBD1. Germline CDR1 reads SNHLY; CDR2 reads FYNNEI. The CDR3 length is 16 residues. J lost 1 base, V lost 5 bases, and 8 bases had no gene match. Written as DNA, the CDR3 is TGTGCCAGCAGTTCGGGACAGGGGACGGGGTCCTACGAGCAGTACTTC. Its protein product is CASSSGQGTGSYEQYF.

V and J are TRBV5-5 and TRBJ2-1, with a tentative D call TRBD2 (5 bases). The CDR3 contains 16 residues. Per germline, CDR1 SGHKS and CDR2 YYEKEE (reference sequence). The V end lost 2 bases, the J end lost 5 bases, and 17 bases lay between the germline ends. CDR3 residues: CASSLSYSGWDNEQFF. As DNA, the CDR3 is TGTGCCAGCAGCTTATCATATTCGGGATGGGACAATGAGCAGTTCTTC.

The rearrangement uses TRBV6-6 and TRBJ2-3; TRBD1 aligns across 11 bases. The germline CDR1 and CDR2 sequences are MNHNY and SVGAGI (reference sequence). This CDR3 region has 13 residues. Losses at the gene ends were 8 bases for V and 4 bases for J; bases not matched to a gene: 2. CDR3 coding DNA: TGTGCCAGCGGGACAGGGGGACCAGATACGCAGTATTTT. Translation gives CASGTGGPDTQYF.

The gene calls are TRBV7-9 and TRBJ2-1; TRBD2 matches at 14 bases. Trimming cost V 5 bases and J 10 bases; bases outside gene matches: 7. The CDR3 is 15 residues long. Per the germline V gene, CDR1 is SEHNR and CDR2 is FQNEAQ (reference sequence). CDR3 loop: CASSLRLAGGEEQFF. The CDR3 region has the DNA TGTGCCAGCAGCCTACGACTAGCGGGGGGGGAAGAGCAGTTCTTC.

This chain connects TRBV27 to TRBJ2-7, with D perhaps matching TRBD2 (6 bases). This CDR3 contains 11 residues. V lost 8 bases to trimming and J lost 6 bases, with 11 bases between them. Germline loops: CDR1 MNHEY, CDR2 SMNVEV (reference sequence). The CDR3 loop is CASPLGGEQYF. The CDR3 bases are TGTGCCAGCCCCCTGGGGGGCGAGCAGTACTTC.

The rearrangement joins TRBV30 to TRBJ2-7; the D gene is possibly TRBD2 (5 bases). Germline values: CDR1 GTSNPN, CDR2 SVGIG (reference sequence). Trimming took off 5 bases at V and 6 bases at J, with 8 bases between the two ends. This CDR3 is built from 10 residues. CDR3 loop: CAWGETEQYF. CDR3 sequence (DNA): TGTGCCTGGGGGGAGACCGAGCAGTACTTC.

The J gene is TRBJ2-3, the V gene TRBV7-6; tentative D call: TRBD2 (5 bases). The CDR3 runs 12 residues. Germline V gene lookup returns CDR1 SGHVS and CDR2 FNYEAQ. Trimming removed 10 bases from V and 1 base from J, with 9 bases in between. CDR3 residues: CATSYGTDTQYF. The DNA of the CDR3 is TGTGCCACTAGCTACGGCACAGATACGCAGTATTTT.

The V and J genes are TRBV6-5 and TRBJ2-4; tentatively, D is TRBD2 (6 bases). Germline CDR1 MNHEY, CDR2 SVGAGI. Trimming took off 0 bases at V and 7 bases at J, with 10 bases between the two ends. The CDR3 runs 14 residues. CDR3 DNA sequence: TGTGCCAGCAGTTACTCGGGGGGATGGAACATTCAGTACTTC. This translates into CASSYSGGWNIQYF.

The rearrangement joins TRBV28 to TRBJ2-1; D gene uncertain. Germline lookup yields CDR1 MDHEN and CDR2 SYDVKM. Trimming stripped 2 bases from V and 13 bases from J, with 15 bases between. The CDR3 consists of 13 residues. The CDR3 DNA sequence: TGTGCCAGCAGTTTAGACTCCCCCCCCGGACAGTTCTTC. Translation: CASSLDSPPGQFF.

This clone was detected once. The chain recombines TRBV6-6 with TRBJ1-1; maybe TRBD1 (5 bases). This CDR3 comprises 14 residues. Trimming pared 6 bases from V and 2 bases from J, leaving 13 bases between. Germline V gene lookup returns CDR1 MNHNY and CDR2 SVGAGI (reference sequence). The CDR3 DNA is TGTGCCAGCAGGCTGACAGTCCTAAACACTGAAGCTTTCTTT. Residues: CASRLTVLNTEAFF.

The chain is built from TRBV15 and TRBJ2-1, with TRBD2 matching over 12 bases. The V and J ends lost 0 bases and 2 bases, in that order; junction bases with no gene match: 8. Germline CDR1 LNHNV, CDR2 YYDKDF (reference sequence). This CDR3 contains 19 residues. CDR3 bases: TGTGCCACCAGCAGAGATCAACTAGCGGGGGGAATGACCTACAATGAGCAGTTCTTC. As protein: CATSRDQLAGGMTYNEQFF.

The chain has TRBV27 and TRBJ1-5; possible D gene TRBD1, 6 bases. CDR3 length equals 16 residues. Germline V gene sequence: CDR1 MNHEY, CDR2 SMNVEV (reference sequence). With 6 bases removed from V and 1 base from J, the gap between germline ends came to 16 bases. CDR3 residues: CASSPRGEWSNQPQHF. The DNA for the CDR3 is TGTGCCAGCAGCCCCAGGGGCGAATGGAGCAATCAGCCCCAGCATTTT.

This rearrangement joins TRBV5-6 to TRBJ2-3; 10 bases agree with TRBD2. Germline CDR1 and CDR2: SGHDT and YYEEEE. V lost 4 bases to trimming and J lost 0 bases; unmatched junction nucleotides: 5. The CDR3 totals 16 residues. CDR3 amino acids: CASSGTSGASTDTQYF. In DNA, the CDR3 is TGTGCCAGCAGCGGTACTAGCGGGGCAAGCACAGATACGCAGTATTTT.

For the CDR3, the DNA is TGTGCCAGCAGCCGGAATGGACACTACAACACCGGGGAGCTGTTTTTT. Translating it yields CASSRNGHYNTGELFF. The gene calls are TRBV7-6 and TRBJ2-2, with D perhaps matching TRBD1 (5 bases). The CDR3 extends over 16 amino acids. Trimming took off 5 bases at V and 2 bases at J, with 15 bases between the two ends. Per germline, CDR1 SGHVS and CDR2 FNYEAQ.

The rearrangement links TRBV15 to TRBJ2-2; perhaps TRBD1 as D (5 bases). The CDR3 has 17 amino acids. V was trimmed by 0 bases and J by 3 bases, leaving 14 bases between them. Germline values: CDR1 LNHNV, CDR2 YYDKDF (reference sequence). CDR3 coding DNA: TGTGCCACCAGCAGAGATTGGCGACAGCTCTACACCGGGGAGCTGTTTTTT. This gives the protein CATSRDWRQLYTGELFF.

The chain recombines TRBV7-3 with TRBJ2-1; 12 bases align to TRBD1. Germline lookup yields CDR1 SGHTA and CDR2 FQGTGA. The CDR3 contains 14 residues. With 5 bases clipped from V and 8 bases from J, the junction kept 4 bases outside the gene matches. Here the CDR3 DNA reads TGTGCCAGCAGCCCTAGGGACAGGGGGCATGAGCAGTTCTTC. The encoded protein is CASSPRDRGHEQFF.